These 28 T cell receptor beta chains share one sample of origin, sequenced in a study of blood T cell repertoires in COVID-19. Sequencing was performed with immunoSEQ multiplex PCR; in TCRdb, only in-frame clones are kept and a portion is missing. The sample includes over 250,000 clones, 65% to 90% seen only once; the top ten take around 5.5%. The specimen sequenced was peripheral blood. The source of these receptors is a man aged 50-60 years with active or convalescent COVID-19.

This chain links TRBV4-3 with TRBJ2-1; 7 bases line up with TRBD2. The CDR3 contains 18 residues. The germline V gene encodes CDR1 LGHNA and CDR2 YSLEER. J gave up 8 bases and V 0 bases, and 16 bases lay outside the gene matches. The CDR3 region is CASSQDGLAVPLLDEQFF. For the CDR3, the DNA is TGCGCCAGCAGCCAAGATGGGCTAGCGGTGCCCCTTTTGGATGAGCAGTTCTTC.

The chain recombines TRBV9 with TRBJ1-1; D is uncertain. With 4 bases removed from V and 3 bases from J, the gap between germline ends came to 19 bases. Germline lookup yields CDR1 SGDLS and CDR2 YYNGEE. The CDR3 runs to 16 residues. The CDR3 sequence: CASSHRGGSWDTEAFF. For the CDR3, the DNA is TGTGCCAGCAGCCACCGGGGAGGCAGCTGGGACACTGAAGCTTTCTTT.

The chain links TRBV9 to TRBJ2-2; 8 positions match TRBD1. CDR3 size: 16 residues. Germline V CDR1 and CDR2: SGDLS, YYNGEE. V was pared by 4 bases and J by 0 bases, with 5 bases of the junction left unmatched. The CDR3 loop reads CASSPRTGSNTGELFF. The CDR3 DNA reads TGTGCCAGCAGCCCCCGGACAGGGTCGAACACCGGGGAGCTGTTTTTT.

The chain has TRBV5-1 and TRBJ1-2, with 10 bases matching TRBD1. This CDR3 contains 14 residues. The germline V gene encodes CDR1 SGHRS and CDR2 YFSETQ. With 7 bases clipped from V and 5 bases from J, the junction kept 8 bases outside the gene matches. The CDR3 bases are TGCGCCAGCGCTGCCGGGACAGGGGTTTATGGCTACACCTTC. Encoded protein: CASAAGTGVYGYTF.

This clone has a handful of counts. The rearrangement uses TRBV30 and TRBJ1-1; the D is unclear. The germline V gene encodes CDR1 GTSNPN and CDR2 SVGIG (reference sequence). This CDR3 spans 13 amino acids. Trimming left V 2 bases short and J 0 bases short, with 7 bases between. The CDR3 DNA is TGTGCCTGGAGTCGAGGCCTGAACACTGAAGCTTTCTTT. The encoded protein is CAWSRGLNTEAFF.

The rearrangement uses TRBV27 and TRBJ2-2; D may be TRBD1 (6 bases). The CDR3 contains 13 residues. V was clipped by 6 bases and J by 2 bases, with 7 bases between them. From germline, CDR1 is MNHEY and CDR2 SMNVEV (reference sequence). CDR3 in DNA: TGTGCCAGCAGGACAGGCAACACCGGGGAGCTGTTTTTT. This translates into CASRTGNTGELFF.

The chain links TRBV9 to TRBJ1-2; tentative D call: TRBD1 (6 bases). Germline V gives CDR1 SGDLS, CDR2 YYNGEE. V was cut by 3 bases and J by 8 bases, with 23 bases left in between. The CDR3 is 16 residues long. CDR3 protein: CASSAPPDRSARGYTF. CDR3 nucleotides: TGTGCCAGCAGCGCCCCGCCCGACAGGTCCGCTAGAGGCTACACCTTC.

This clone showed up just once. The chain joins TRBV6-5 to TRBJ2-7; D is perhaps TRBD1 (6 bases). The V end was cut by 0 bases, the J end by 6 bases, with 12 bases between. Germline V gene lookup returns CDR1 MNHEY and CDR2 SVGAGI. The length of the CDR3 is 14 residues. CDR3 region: CASSYSTGAAEQYF. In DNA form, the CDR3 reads TGTGCCAGCAGTTACTCGACAGGAGCAGCCGAGCAGTACTTC.

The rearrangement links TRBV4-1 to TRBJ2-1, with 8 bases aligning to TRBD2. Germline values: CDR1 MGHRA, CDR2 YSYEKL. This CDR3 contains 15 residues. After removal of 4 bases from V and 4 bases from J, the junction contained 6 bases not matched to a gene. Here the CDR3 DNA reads TGCGCCAGCAGCCCGACTAGCGAACTTTACAATGAGCAGTTCTTC. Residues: CASSPTSELYNEQFF.

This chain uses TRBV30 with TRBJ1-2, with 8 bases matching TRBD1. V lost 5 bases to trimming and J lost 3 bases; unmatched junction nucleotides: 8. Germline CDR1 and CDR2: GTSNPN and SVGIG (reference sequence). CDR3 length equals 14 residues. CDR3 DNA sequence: TGTGCCTGGGATGAAGGACAGGGCGACTATGGCTACACCTTC. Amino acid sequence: CAWDEGQGDYGYTF. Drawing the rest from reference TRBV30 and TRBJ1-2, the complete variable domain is SQTIHQWPATLVQPVGSPLSLECTVEGTSNPNLYWYRQAAGRGLQLLFYSVGIGQISSEVPQNLSASRPQDRQFILSSKKLLLSDSGFYLCAWDEGQGDYGYTFGSGTRLTVV.

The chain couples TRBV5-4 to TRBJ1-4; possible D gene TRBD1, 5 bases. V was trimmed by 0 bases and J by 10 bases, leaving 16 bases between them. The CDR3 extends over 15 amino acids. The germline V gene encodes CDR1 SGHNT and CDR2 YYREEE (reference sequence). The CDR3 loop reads CASSLGGANSGKLFF. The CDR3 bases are TGTGCCAGCAGCTTGGGTGGGGCTAACTCGGGAAAACTGTTTTTT.

CDR3 nucleotide sequence: TGTGCCAGCAGCTTAGCCCCTACAGGGAACACTGAAGCTTTCTTT. This translates into CASSLAPTGNTEAFF. This chain joins TRBV7-6 and TRBJ1-1; D perhaps matches TRBD1 (5 bases). The CDR3 loop spans 15 amino acids. CDR1 and CDR2 (germline): SGHVS, FNYEAQ. The V end lost 0 bases, the J end lost 1 base, and 9 bases lay between the germline ends.

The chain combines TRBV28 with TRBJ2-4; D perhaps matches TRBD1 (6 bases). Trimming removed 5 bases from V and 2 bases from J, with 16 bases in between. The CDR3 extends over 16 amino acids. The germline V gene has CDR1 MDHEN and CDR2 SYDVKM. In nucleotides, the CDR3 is TGTGCCAGCAGTACCCGAACAGGGCACCCCAAAAACATTCAGTACTTC. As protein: CASSTRTGHPKNIQYF.

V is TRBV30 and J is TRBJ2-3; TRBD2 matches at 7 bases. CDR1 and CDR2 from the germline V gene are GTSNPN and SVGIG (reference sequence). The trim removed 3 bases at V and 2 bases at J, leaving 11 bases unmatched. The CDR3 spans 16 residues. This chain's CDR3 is CAWRPTSDRSTDTQYF. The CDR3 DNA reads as TGTGCCTGGAGGCCTACTAGCGACCGTTCCACAGATACGCAGTATTTT. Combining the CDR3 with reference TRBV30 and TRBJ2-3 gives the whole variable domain SQTIHQWPATLVQPVGSPLSLECTVEGTSNPNLYWYRQAAGRGLQLLFYSVGIGQISSEVPQNLSASRPQDRQFILSSKKLLLSDSGFYLCAWRPTSDRSTDTQYFGPGTRLTVL.

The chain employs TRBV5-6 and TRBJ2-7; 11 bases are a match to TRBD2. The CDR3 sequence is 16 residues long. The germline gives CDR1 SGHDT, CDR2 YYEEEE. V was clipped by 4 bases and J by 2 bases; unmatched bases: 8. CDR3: CASSTLAGGTPYEQYF. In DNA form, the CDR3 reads TGTGCCAGCAGCACCCTAGCGGGAGGCACCCCCTACGAGCAGTACTTC.

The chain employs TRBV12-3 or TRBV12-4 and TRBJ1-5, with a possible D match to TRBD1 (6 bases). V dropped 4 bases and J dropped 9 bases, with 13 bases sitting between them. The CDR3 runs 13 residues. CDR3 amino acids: CASSSSTGGPQHF. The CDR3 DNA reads TGTGCCAGCAGTTCCTCGACAGGAGGGCCCCAGCATTTT.

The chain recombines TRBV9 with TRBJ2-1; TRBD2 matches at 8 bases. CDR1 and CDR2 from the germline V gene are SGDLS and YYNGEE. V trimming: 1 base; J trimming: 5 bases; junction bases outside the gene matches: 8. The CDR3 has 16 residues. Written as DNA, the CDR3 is TGTGCCAGCAGCGTACACCCTCGGGGGGGAAACAATGAGCAGTTCTTC. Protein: CASSVHPRGGNNEQFF.

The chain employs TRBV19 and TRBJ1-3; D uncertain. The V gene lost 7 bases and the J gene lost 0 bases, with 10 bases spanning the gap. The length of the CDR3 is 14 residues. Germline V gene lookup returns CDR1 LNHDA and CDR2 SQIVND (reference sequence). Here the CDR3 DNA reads TGTGCCAGTACCCCTCGGAGCTCTGGAAACACCATATATTTT. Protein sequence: CASTPRSSGNTIYF.

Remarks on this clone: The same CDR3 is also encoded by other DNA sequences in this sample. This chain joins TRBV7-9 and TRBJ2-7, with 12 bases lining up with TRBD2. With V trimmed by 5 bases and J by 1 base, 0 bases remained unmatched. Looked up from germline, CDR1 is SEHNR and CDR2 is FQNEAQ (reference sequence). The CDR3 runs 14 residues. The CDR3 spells CASSTSGRSYEQYF. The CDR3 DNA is TGTGCCAGCAGCACTAGCGGGAGGTCCTACGAGCAGTACTTC.

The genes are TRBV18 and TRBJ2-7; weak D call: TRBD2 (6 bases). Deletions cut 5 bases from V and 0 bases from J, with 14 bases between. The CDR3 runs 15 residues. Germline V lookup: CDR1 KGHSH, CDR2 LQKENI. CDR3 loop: CASSLLAVSSYEQYF. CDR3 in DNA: TGTGCCAGCTCATTATTAGCGGTTTCCTCCTACGAGCAGTACTTC.

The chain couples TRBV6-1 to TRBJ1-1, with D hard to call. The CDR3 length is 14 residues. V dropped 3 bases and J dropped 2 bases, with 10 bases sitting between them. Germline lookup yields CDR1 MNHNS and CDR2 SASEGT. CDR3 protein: CASSDLGRNTEAFF. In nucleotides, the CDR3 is TGTGCCAGCAGTGATCTAGGCCGAAACACTGAAGCTTTCTTT.

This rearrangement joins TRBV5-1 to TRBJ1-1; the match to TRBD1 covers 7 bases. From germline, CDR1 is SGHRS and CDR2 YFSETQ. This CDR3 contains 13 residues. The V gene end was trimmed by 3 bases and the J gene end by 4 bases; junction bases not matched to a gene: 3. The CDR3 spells CASSYRGGTEAFF. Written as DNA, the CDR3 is TGCGCCAGCAGCTACAGGGGAGGCACTGAAGCTTTCTTT.

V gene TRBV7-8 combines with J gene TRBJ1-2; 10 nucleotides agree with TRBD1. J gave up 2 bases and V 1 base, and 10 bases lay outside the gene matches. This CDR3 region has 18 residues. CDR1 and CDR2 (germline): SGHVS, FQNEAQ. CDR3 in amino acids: CASSLVLLPGQGNYGYTF. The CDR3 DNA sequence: TGTGCCAGCAGCTTAGTTTTGCTTCCGGGACAGGGGAACTATGGCTACACCTTC. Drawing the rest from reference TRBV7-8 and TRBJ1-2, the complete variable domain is GAGVSQSPRYKVAKRGQDVALRCDPISGHVSLFWYQQALGQGPEFLTYFQNEAQLDKSGLPSDRFFAERPEGSVSTLKIQRTQQEDSAVYLCASSLVLLPGQGNYGYTFGSGTRLTVV.

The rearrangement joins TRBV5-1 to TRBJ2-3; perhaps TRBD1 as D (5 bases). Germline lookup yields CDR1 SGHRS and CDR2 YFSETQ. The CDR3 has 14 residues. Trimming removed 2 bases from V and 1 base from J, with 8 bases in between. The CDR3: CASSFGHGTDTQYF. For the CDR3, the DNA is TGCGCCAGCAGCTTCGGACACGGCACAGATACGCAGTATTTT.

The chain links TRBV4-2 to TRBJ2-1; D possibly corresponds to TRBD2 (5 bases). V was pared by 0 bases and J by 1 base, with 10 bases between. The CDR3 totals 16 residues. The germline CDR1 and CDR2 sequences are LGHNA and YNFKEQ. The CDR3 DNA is TGTGCCAGCAGCCAAGAAGGGAGCCAATCCTACAATGAGCAGTTCTTC. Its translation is CASSQEGSQSYNEQFF.

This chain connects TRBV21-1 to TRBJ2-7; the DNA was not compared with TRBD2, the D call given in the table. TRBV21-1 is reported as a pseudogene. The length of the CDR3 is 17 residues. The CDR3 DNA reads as TGTGCCAGCAGCAATCCCTCCGGAGGGAGAAATCAAGACGAGCAGTACTTC. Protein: CASSNPSGGRNQDEQYF.

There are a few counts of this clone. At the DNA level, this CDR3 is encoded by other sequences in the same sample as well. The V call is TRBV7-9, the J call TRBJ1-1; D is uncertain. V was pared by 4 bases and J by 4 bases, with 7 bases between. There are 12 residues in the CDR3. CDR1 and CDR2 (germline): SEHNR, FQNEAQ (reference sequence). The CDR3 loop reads CASSSRGTEAFF. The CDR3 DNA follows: TGTGCCAGCAGCTCCCGGGGCACTGAAGCTTTCTTT.

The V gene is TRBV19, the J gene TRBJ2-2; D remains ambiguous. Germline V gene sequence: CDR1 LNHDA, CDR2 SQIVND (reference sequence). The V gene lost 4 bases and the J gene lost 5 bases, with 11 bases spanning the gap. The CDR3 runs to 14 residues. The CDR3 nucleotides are TGTGCCAGTAGTACTACAGAGTATACCGGGGAGCTGTTTTTT. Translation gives CASSTTEYTGELFF.